This TCR beta chain came from a study of persistence of HIV-infected CD4 T cells. Anti-CD3/anti-CD28 beads served as a nonspecific positive control stimulus. Sorting of responding CD4+ T cells relied on upregulated CD40 ligand together with CD69. Stimulated PBMCs had first been depleted of CD8+ T cells. The germline V gene has CDR1 SGHRS and CDR2 YFSETQ. Trimming stripped 3 bases from V and 7 bases from J, with 13 bases between. The CDR3 totals 14 residues. The immunoSEQ assay was version 4, run in survey mode. The data were produced by immunoSEQ multiplex PCR, yet TCRdb's version contains in-frame clones alone and is incomplete. This table has roughly 45,000 clones, around 90% appearing once. Regarding this clone: Its antigen remains unknown.

The gene calls are TRBV5-1 and TRBJ1-4; the D is unclear. Sequenced material: CD4+ T cells sorted from PBMCs after approximately 19-hour stimulation, taken from a patient who received antiretroviral therapy. This clonotype was obtained from an adult man with HIV who was CMV-seropositive. This CDR3 is CASSSLAGGEKLFF. The CDR3 DNA reads TGCGCCAGCAGCTCATTGGCGGGAGGTGAAAAACTGTTTTTT.